Following are 11 T cell receptor beta chains from one sample sequenced in a study of T-cell reconstitution after alpha-beta-depleted transplantation in children. Using unique molecular identifiers, the investigators prepared the TCRbeta library. MiXCR, run by TCRdb on the PCR reads, gives a single entry per CDR3 protein. The sample shows 400,000 to 500,000 distinct CDR3 sequences, about a tenth of them seen only once. The sequenced sample was PBMCs from the stem cell graft donor, obtained from the stem cell graft. The receptors come from a human donor who donated a stem cell graft to a child with acute myeloid leukemia.

This clonotype was recorded a few times. The rearrangement uses TRBV11-2 and TRBJ2-3; D is perhaps TRBD2 (6 bases). The CDR3 is 12 amino acids. The germline CDR1 and CDR2 sequences are SGHAT and FQNNGV. Deletions cut 7 bases from V and 7 bases from J, with 12 bases between. CDR3 in amino acids: CASKSRGNTQYF. The CDR3, as DNA: TGTGCCAGCAAGTCACGCGGGAATACGCAGTATTTT.

The chain carries TRBV11-1 and TRBJ2-1; TRBD2 matches at 9 bases. The junction had 24 bases not matched to a gene; V was cut back by 1 base and J by 8 bases. The CDR3 extends over 21 amino acids. Looked up from germline, CDR1 is SGHAT and CDR2 is FQDESV (reference sequence). The CDR3 bases are TGTGCCAGCAGCTTAGGTTTCGCGGGGGCCAGCGGGAGGACCATCAGGTATGAGCAGTTCTTC. Residues: CASSLGFAGASGRTIRYEQFF.

This clonotype turned up a few times. The chain uses TRBV5-1 and TRBJ2-3; D is unclear. Trimming stripped 0 bases from V and 3 bases from J, with 8 bases between. CDR1 and CDR2 (germline): SGHRS, YFSETQ. The CDR3 has 14 residues. The CDR3 DNA reads TGCGCCAGCAGCTTGGCTCAGGCGACAGATACGCAGTATTTT. It specifies CASSLAQATDTQYF.

The V and J genes are TRBV25-1 and TRBJ2-7; 7 bases are a match to TRBD2. Trimming took 4 bases from V and 4 from J; bases not matched to a gene: 7. This CDR3 contains 14 residues. Looked up from germline, CDR1 is MGHDK and CDR2 is SYGVNS. CDR3 in amino acids: CASSVYGEGYEQYF. CDR3 DNA: TGTGCCAGCAGTGTCTACGGGGAGGGTTACGAGCAGTACTTC.

A few counts support this clonotype. This sequence joins TRBV6-2 or TRBV6-3 and TRBJ2-5; 16 bases align to TRBD2. Germline assignment: CDR1 MNHEY and CDR2 SVGEGT. The V segment lost 7 bases and the J segment 2 bases; nucleotides outside the gene matches: 22. The CDR3 consists of 22 residues. The CDR3 loop reads CASMVTGTSGRAFALNQETQYF. CDR3 sequence (DNA): TGTGCCAGCATGGTCACCGGGACTAGCGGGAGGGCTTTCGCCCTGAATCAAGAGACCCAGTACTTC.

This clonotype showed up many times. The chain recombines TRBV9 with TRBJ2-5, with D maybe TRBD1 (7 bases). Trimming took 4 bases from V and 5 from J, leaving 15 bases between them. There are 14 residues in the CDR3. Germline CDR1 SGDLS, CDR2 YYNGEE. The DNA of the CDR3 is TGTGCCAGCAGCCTCCAGGGGGGCTGGGAGACCCAGTACTTC. Translated: CASSLQGGWETQYF.

The table lists this clonotype with a few counts. The gene calls are TRBV6-5 and TRBJ2-5; 7 bases fit TRBD1. The CDR3 is 16 residues long. V dropped 2 bases and J dropped 1; count of bases not matched to a gene: 7. Looked up from germline, CDR1 is MNHEY and CDR2 is SVGAGI. CDR3 in amino acids: CASSYVVRDSQETQYF. The CDR3 nucleotides are TGTGCCAGCAGTTACGTTGTCCGGGACAGCCAAGAGACCCAGTACTTC.

This clonotype was recorded a few times. V usage is TRBV20-1 and J usage is TRBJ1-4; 8 nucleotides match TRBD1. The CDR3 covers 15 residues. Looked up from germline, CDR1 is DFQATT and CDR2 is SNEGSKA (reference sequence). V was clipped by 6 bases and J by 6 bases; unmatched bases: 12. The CDR3 region has the DNA TGCAGTGCCAAAAAACCCACAGGGGGGGATGAAAAACTGTTTTTT. Translation: CSAKKPTGGDEKLFF.

A few counts support this clonotype. This chain links TRBV7-2 with TRBJ1-4, with D hard to call. The germline V gene encodes CDR1 SGHTA and CDR2 FQGNSA. The V and J ends lost 2 bases and 6 bases respectively, with 7 bases between them. This CDR3 is 13 amino acids long. CDR3 protein: CASSLRRDEKLFF. DNA for the CDR3: TGTGCCAGCAGCTTAAGGAGGGATGAAAAACTGTTTTTT.

This clonotype came up a few times. The chain combines TRBV6-2 or TRBV6-3 with TRBJ2-1, with 7 bases that match TRBD1. Germline trimming cut 6 bases from V and 2 bases from J; bases unmatched to any gene: 4. From germline, CDR1 is MNHEY and CDR2 SVGEGT. CDR3 size: 14 residues. The CDR3 DNA follows: TGTGCCAGCAGAAGCCAGGGGGCCTACAATGAGCAGTTCTTC. This translates into CASRSQGAYNEQFF.

The chain combines TRBV19 with TRBJ1-1; D is uncertain. Germline V gives CDR1 LNHDA, CDR2 SQIVND (reference sequence). The CDR3 contains 13 residues. V lost 1 base to trimming and J lost 1 base, with 4 bases between them. The CDR3 loop is CASSIAANTEAFF. In nucleotides, the CDR3 is TGTGCCAGTAGTATAGCGGCGAACACTGAAGCTTTCTTT.